This record concerns one T cell receptor (beta chain) sequence. No antigen is known for it. The data stem from a study of post-analysis software for immune sequencing data. The overall study: Both relapsing-remitting and secondary progressive multiple sclerosis featured among the disease courses, as did progressive-relapsing multiple sclerosis.

The CDR3 is 13 residues long. Germline CDR1 reads SEHNR; CDR2 reads FQNEAQ (reference sequence). Trimming shortened V by 4 bases and J by 4 bases, and 8 bases separated the two germline ends. cDNA libraries of TCR beta carried unique molecular identifiers. When about 0.9 to 11 million T cells were used, they gave about 550,000 cDNA molecules. Via MiXCR, TCRdb re-called the PCR reads, giving one row per CDR3 protein. The sample holds approximately 440,000 distinct CDR3 sequences, roughly 45% seen once. Study conclusions and caveats: Same-batch preparations were strongly co-clustered by F measure. Normalized Chao1 diversity was significantly reduced in patients versus controls. Compared with controls, patients had more of about 5 TRBV segments, including TRBV5-6, TRBV5-1 and TRBV20-1.

The TCR comes from a girl aged 5-17 years with multiple sclerosis. Input material: blood. This chain connects TRBV7-9 to TRBJ1-5; no clear D. DNA of the CDR3: TGTGCCAGCAGCTACGACAAGAATCAGCCCCAGCATTTT. Protein: CASSYDKNQPQHF.